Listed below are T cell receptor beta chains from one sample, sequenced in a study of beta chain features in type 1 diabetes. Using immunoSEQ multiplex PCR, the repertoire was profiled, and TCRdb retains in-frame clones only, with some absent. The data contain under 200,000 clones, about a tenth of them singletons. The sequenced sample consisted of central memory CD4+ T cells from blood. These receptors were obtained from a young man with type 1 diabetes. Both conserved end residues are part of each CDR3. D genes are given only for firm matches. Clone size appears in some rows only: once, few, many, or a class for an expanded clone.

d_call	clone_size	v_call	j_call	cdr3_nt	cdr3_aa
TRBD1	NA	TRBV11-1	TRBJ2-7	TGTGCCAGCAGCTTAGCAGGGGGCGAGGGCTACGAGCAGTACTTC	CASSLAGGEGYEQYF
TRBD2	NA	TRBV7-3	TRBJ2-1	TGTGCCAGCAGCTCCCTAACCCTAGCGGGCGGCAATGAGCAGTTCTTC	CASSSLTLAGGNEQFF
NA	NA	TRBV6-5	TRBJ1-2	TGTGCCAGCAGTTCCAGTGGCTACACCTTC	CASSSSGYTF
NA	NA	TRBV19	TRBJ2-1	TGTGCCAGTCGACTAGGTCGGTACAATGAGCAGTTCTTC	CASRLGRYNEQFF
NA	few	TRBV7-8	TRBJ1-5	TGTGCCAGCAGCTTAGAGGAGGGTCAGCCCCAGCATTTT	CASSLEEGQPQHF
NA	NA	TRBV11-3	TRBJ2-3	TGTGCCAGCAGCTCCCAAGGAGAGACCACAGATACGCAGTATTTT	CASSSQGETTDTQYF
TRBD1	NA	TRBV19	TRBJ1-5	TGTGCCAGTAGTAACAGGGGGCGAGGGCCCCAGCATTTT	CASSNRGRGPQHF
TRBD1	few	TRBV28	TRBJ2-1	TGTGCCAGCAGTTCCGCCGGGACAGGGGGCTACAATGAGCAGTTCTTC	CASSSAGTGGYNEQFF
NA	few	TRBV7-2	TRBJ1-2	TGTGCCAGCAGCCTCCCCGGGGGGGTTAGCTACACCTTC	CASSLPGGVSYTF
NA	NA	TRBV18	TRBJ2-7	TGTGCCAGCTCACCGTCAGCCTACGAGCAGTACTTC	CASSPSAYEQYF
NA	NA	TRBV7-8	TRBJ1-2	TGTGCCAGCAGCTTAGCGCTCCCGGGACTGGGGTTCGCTCCTTATGGCTACACCTTC	CASSLALPGLGFAPYGYTF
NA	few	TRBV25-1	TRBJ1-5	TGTGCCAGCAGTGATCGGGTAATTCTTAGCAATCAGCCCCAGCATTTT	CASSDRVILSNQPQHF
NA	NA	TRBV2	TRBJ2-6	TGTGCCAGCAGTGGAGGCTCCAGCTCTGGGGCCAACGTCCTGACTTTC	CASSGGSSSGANVLTF
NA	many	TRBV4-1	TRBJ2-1	TGCGCCAGCAGCCAAGGACCGGCGGTTGGATCCTACAATGAGCAGTTCTTC	CASSQGPAVGSYNEQFF
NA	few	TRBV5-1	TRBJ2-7	TGCGCCAGCAGCTTCGAGGGAGTCTACGAGCAGTACTTC	CASSFEGVYEQYF
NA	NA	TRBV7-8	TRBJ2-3	TGTGCCAGCAGTCGTATTGCTAGTGCGCAGTATTTT	CASSRIASAQYF
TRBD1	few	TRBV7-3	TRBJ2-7	TGTGCCAGCAGCTTAATGCAGGGGGCCCACGAGCAGTACTTC	CASSLMQGAHEQYF
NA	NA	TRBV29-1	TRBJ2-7	TGCAGCGTTGTGGTGACGGGAGTCGAGCAGTACTTC	CSVVVTGVEQYF
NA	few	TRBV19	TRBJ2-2	TGTGCCAGTACCTCGGAGGGAGTGAACACCGGGGAGCTGTTTTTT	CASTSEGVNTGELFF
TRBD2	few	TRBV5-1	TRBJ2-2	TGCGCCAGCAGCTTGGTAGCGGGAGTTGGTATCGGGGAGCTGTTTTTT	CASSLVAGVGIGELFF
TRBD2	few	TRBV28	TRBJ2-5	TGTGCCAGCAGTGCGCCTAGCGGACCACAAGAGACCCAGTACTTC	CASSAPSGPQETQYF
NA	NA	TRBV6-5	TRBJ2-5	TGTGCCAGCAGTGAAATGGGAGCCAGGGAGACCCAGTACTTC	CASSEMGARETQYF
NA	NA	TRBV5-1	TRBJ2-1	TGCGCCAGCAGCTTGGCGCAGGGTAGCTATGAGCAGTTCTTC	CASSLAQGSYEQFF
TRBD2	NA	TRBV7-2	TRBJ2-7	TGTGCCAGCAGCTTAGCGTACCCTAGCGGGTTGAACTCCTACGAGCAGTACTTC	CASSLAYPSGLNSYEQYF
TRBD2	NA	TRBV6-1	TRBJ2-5	TGTGCCAGCAGCCGACTAGCGGGAGTGGGAGAGACCCAGTACTTC	CASSRLAGVGETQYF
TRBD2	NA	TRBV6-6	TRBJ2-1	TGTGCCAGCAGCAGGACTAGCGGGAGTGTCCACAATGAGCAGTTCTTC	CASSRTSGSVHNEQFF
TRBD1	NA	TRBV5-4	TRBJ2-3	TGTGCCAGCGGAGGACAGGACCAACGCACAGATACGCAGTATTTT	CASGGQDQRTDTQYF
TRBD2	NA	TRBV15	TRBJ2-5	TGTGCCACCAGCGGGCGGTATGGCGGGAGTTTGGAGACCCAGTACTTC	CATSGRYGGSLETQYF
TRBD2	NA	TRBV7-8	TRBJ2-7	TGTGCCAGCAGCTCCCCCGGGACTATCTACTACGAGCAGTACTTC	CASSSPGTIYYEQYF
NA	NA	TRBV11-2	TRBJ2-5	TGTGCCAGCAGCTACGACTTAAAAGAGACCCAGTACTTC	CASSYDLKETQYF
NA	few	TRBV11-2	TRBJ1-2	TGTGCCAGCAGCTCAACCTCAGGGAACTTGAACTATGGCTACACCTTC	CASSSTSGNLNYGYTF
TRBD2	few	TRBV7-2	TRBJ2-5	TGTGCCAGCAGCCAGCGCCATGGACTAGCGGGGGGGCAGACCCAGTACTTC	CASSQRHGLAGGQTQYF
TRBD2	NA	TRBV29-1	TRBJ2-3	TGCAGCGTTACTGGACTAGCGGAGGGAACAGATACGCAGTATTTT	CSVTGLAEGTDTQYF
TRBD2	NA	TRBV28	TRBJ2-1	TGTGCCAGCAGTGCTGGACTAGCGGGAGAGGTGGATGAGCAGTTCTTC	CASSAGLAGEVDEQFF
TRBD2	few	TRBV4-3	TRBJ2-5	TGCGCCAGCAGCCAAGATTTTGCGGCGGGAGTAACCCAGTACTTC	CASSQDFAAGVTQYF
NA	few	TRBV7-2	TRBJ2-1	TGTGCCAGCAGCTTAGATAAATACAATGAGCAGTTCTTC	CASSLDKYNEQFF
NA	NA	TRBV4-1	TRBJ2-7	TGCGCCAGCAGCCCCCCGACAGGCAGCTACGAGCAGTACTTC	CASSPPTGSYEQYF
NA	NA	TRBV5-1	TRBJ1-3	TGCGCCAGCAGCTCGGGACTTTCCTCTGGAAACACCATATATTTT	CASSSGLSSGNTIYF
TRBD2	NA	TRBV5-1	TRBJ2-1	TGCGCCAGCAGCTTGGAGCCTAGCGGGAGGGCCCTCGTGTACAATGAGCAGTTCTTC	CASSLEPSGRALVYNEQFF
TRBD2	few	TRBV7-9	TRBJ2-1	TGTGCCAGCAGCTTCCTCAGCGGGAGCGGCAATGAGCAGTTCTTC	CASSFLSGSGNEQFF
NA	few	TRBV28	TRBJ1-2	TGTGCCAGCACCCTGTCGTTACGACAAGCATATGGCTACACCTTC	CASTLSLRQAYGYTF
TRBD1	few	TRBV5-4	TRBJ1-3	TGTGCCAGCAGCTCCGGGACAGTTAATTCTGGAAACACCATATATTTT	CASSSGTVNSGNTIYF
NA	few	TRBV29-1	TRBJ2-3	TGCAGCGTTGGAGTAAACACAGATACGCAGTATTTT	CSVGVNTDTQYF
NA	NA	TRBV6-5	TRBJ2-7	TGTGCCAGCAGTTACGGTAGCATCTCTTACGAGCAGTACTTC	CASSYGSISYEQYF
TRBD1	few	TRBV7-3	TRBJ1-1	TGTGCCAGCCGGAGATTCAATACAGGGGATGCTGAAGCTTTCTTT	CASRRFNTGDAEAFF
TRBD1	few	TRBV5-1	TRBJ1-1	TGCGCCAGCAGCCTTAGGGACAGGGCGGACACTGAAGCTTTCTTT	CASSLRDRADTEAFF
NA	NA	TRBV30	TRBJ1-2	TGTGCCTGGAGTGTACAGAATTCCGGTGGCTACACCTTC	CAWSVQNSGGYTF
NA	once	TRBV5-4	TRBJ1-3	TGTGCCAGTTCCCGAGCGGGAAACACCATATATTTT	CASSRAGNTIYF